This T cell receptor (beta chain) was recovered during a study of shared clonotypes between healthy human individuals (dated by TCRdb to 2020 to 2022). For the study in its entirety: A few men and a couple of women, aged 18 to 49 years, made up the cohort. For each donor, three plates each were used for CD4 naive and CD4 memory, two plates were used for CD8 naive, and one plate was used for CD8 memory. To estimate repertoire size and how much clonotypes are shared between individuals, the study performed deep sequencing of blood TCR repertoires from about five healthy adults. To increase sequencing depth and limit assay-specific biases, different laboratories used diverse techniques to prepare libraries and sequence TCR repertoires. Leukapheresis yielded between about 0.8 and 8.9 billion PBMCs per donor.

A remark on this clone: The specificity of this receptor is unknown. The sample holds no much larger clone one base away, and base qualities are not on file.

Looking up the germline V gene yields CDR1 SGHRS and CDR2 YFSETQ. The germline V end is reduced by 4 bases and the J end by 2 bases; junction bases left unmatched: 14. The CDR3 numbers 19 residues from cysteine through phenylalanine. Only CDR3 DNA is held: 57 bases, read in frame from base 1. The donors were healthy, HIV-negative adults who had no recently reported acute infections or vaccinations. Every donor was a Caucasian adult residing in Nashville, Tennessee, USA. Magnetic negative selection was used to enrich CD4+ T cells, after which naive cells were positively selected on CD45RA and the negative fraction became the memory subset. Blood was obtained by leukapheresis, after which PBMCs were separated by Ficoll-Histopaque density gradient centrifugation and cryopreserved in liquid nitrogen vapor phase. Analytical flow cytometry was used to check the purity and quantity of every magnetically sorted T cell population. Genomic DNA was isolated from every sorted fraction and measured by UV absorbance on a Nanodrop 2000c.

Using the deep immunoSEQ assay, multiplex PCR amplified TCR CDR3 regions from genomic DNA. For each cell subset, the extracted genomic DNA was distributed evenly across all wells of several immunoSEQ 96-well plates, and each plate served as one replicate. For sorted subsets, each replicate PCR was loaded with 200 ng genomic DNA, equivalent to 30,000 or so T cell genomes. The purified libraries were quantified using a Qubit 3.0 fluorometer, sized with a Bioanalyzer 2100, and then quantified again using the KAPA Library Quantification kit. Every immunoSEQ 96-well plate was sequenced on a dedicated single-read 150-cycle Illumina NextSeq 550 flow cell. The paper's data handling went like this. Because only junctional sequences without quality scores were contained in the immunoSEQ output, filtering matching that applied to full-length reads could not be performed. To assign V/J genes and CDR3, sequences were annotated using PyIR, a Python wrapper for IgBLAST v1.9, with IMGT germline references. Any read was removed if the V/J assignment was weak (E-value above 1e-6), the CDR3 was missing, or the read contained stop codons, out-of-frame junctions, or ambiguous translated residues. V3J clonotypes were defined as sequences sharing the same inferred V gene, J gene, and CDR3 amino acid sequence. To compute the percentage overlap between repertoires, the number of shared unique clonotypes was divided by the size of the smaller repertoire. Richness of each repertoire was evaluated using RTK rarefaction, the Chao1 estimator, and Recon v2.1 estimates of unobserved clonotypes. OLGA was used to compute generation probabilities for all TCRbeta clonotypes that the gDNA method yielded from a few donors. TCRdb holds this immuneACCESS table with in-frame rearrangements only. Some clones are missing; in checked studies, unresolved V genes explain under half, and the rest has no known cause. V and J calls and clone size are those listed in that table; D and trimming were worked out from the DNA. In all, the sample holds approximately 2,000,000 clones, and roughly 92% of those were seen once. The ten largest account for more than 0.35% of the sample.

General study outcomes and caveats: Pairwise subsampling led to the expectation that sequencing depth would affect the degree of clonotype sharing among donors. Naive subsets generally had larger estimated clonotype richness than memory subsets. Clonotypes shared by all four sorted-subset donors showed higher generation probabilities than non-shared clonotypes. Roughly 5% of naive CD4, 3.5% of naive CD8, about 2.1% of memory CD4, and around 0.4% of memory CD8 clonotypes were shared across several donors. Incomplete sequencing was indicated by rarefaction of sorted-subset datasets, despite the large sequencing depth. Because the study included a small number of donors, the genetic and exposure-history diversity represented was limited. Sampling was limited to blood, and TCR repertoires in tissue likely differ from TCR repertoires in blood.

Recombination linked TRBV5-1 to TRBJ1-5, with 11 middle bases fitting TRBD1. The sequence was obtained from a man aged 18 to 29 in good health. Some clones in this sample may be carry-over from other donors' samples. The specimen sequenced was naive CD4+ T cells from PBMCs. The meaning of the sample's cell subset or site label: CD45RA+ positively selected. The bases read TGCGCCAGCAGCCGAAAAACGGACAGGGGGCCCTCGGGCAATCAGCCCCAGCATTTT. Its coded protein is CASSRKTDRGPSGNQPQHF.